The source of this T cell receptor (beta chain) is a study of OX40 agonist ivuxolimab in advanced cancers. Background on the study: Ivuxolimab is an agonistic anti-OX40 (CD134) antibody, and patients were treated with it.

As concerns this clone: Its antigen is unknown.

The protocol was immunoSEQ multiplex PCR, while the TCRdb copy is restricted to in-frame clones and leaves out a portion. Among tens of thousands of clones listed, roughly nine tenths were seen once. Per germline, CDR1 PRHDT and CDR2 FYEKMQ (reference sequence). The ends were cut back, 3 bases at V and 4 bases at J, with 12 bases in the middle. This CDR3 comprises 15 residues. The study, taken as a whole, reports: There was clonal expansion of CD4+ and CD8+ blood T cells by week 6 at 0.1 to 3.0 mg/kg.

Drawing of blood for sampling happened at baseline, at cycle 4 day 1, and at cycle 7 day 1. J is TRBJ2-2 and V is TRBV13, with no clear D. The material was CD4+ or CD8+ T cells sorted from blood, obtained in a trial of the OX40 agonist ivuxolimab. The origin of this receptor is an adult with an advanced solid tumor such as melanoma, head and neck, liver or kidney cancer. CDR3 DNA sequence: TGTGCCAGCAGCTTTTTGGGGTCGGGCACCGGGGAGCTGTTTTTT. As protein: CASSFLGSGTGELFF.